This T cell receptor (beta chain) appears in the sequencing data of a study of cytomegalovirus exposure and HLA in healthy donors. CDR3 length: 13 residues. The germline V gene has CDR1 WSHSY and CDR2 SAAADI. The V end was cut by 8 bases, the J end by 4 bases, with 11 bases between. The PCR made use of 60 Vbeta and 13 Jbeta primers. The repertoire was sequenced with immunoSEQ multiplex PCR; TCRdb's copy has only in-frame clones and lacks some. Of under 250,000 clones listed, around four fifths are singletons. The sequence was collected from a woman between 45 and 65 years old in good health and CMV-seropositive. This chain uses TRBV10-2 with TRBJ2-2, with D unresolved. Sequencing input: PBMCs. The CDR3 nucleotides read TGCGCCAGCTATCGCGGCCTCACCGGGGAGCTGTTTTTT. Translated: CASYRGLTGELFF.